Shown below are 30 T cell receptor beta chains from a single sample sequenced in a study of blood T cells in healthy people across ages (dated by TCRdb to about 2015). Library prep was done by 5' RACE. Sequencing instrument: Illumina HiSeq 2500. A second PCR of roughly 7 to 11 cycles was performed with a sample-barcoded 5' primer and a J-beta primer mix. TCRdb took the public reads, trimmed them with fastp at Q25, ran MiXCR for clone calling and kept in-frame beta chains. Rows merge per CDR3 protein into single entries with the most common DNA and genes. In all, the sample holds roughly 1 million distinct CDR3 sequences, and about 25% of those were seen once. The ten largest clones capture around 0.75% of the sample. The data were also submitted as part of a second study, on T cells of mothers and their children.

Sequencing input: blood. The receptors derive from a girl aged 2 to 9 in good health.

This clonotype came up a few times. The chain combines TRBV7-2 with TRBJ1-2; D perhaps matches TRBD1 (6 bases). This CDR3 region has 15 residues. The germline gives CDR1 SGHTA, CDR2 FQGNSA. The V and J ends lost 5 bases and 8 bases respectively, with 21 bases between them. The CDR3 loop is CASSREPTGSSGYTF. The CDR3 nucleotides are TGTGCCAGCAGCCGTGAGCCGACAGGATCCTCAGGCTACACCTTC. The whole variable domain, filled in from reference TRBV7-2 and TRBJ1-2, reads GAGVSQSPSNKVTEKGKDVELRCDPISGHTALYWYRQSLGQGLEFLIYFQGNSAPDKSGLPSDRFSAERTGGSVSTLTIQRTQQEDSAVYLCASSREPTGSSGYTFGSGTRLTVV.

This clonotype was seen just once. V is TRBV5-1 and J is TRBJ1-1; the D gene is possibly TRBD1 (6 bases). Germline V gene data show CDR1 as SGHRS and CDR2 as YFSETQ. V lost 1 base and J 3 bases, leaving 16 bases between the germline ends. This CDR3 spans 16 amino acids. The CDR3 DNA reads as TGCGCCAGCAGCTTGCGGGGGGCCACCCATTACACTGAAGCTTTCTTT. Translation: CASSLRGATHYTEAFF.

This clonotype was observed a few times. The chain has TRBV28 and TRBJ1-6; D gene uncertain. The CDR3 extends over 16 amino acids. V was clipped by 5 bases and J by 8 bases, with 19 bases between them. The germline V gene encodes CDR1 MDHEN and CDR2 SYDVKM. This chain's CDR3 is CASSQTGARRDSPLHF. CDR3 coding DNA: TGTGCCAGCAGTCAAACGGGAGCAAGGAGAGATTCACCCCTCCACTTT.

This clonotype came up a few times. Here the CDR3 DNA reads TGTGCCAGCAAACAGCAGAACACTGAAGCTTTCTTT. Encoded protein: CASKQQNTEAFF. The V and J genes are TRBV2 and TRBJ1-1; no reliable D call. Trimming cost V 7 bases and J 1 base, with 7 bases left between them. The germline V gene encodes CDR1 SNHLY and CDR2 FYNNEI. This CDR3 is built from 12 residues. Full variable domain (rest looked up from reference TRBV2 and TRBJ1-1): EPEVTQTPSHQVTQMGQEVILRCVPISNHLYFYWYRQILGQKVEFLVSFYNNEISEKSEIFDDQFSVERPDGSNFTLKIRSTKLEDSAMYFCASKQQNTEAFFGQGTRLTVV.

The chain is built from TRBV13 and TRBJ2-5, with D possibly being TRBD1 (5 bases). Germline CDR1 reads PRHDT; CDR2 reads FYEKMQ (reference sequence). Between the trimmed V and J ends, which lost 6 bases and 5 bases, there was a span of 13 bases. The CDR3 extends over 13 amino acids. The CDR3 bases are TGTGCCAGCAGTAAGGGGCTAAAGGAGACCCAGTACTTC. Amino acids: CASSKGLKETQYF.

This chain links TRBV4-3 with TRBJ1-1; D uncertain. The CDR3 consists of 12 residues. The germline gives CDR1 LGHNA, CDR2 YSLEER. V gave up 4 bases and J gave up 10 bases, with 13 bases separating them. This CDR3 is CASSRERVVAFF. CDR3 nucleotides: TGCGCCAGCAGCCGAGAACGGGTGGTAGCTTTCTTT.

The sample holds a few counts of this clonotype. J is TRBJ2-6 and V is TRBV9; no reliable D call. In germline, CDR1 is SGDLS, CDR2 YYNGEE. This CDR3 region has 13 residues. Trimming took 7 bases from V and 3 from J, leaving 8 bases between them. Here the CDR3 reads CASAGYGANVLTF. In DNA form, the CDR3 reads TGTGCCAGCGCCGGGTATGGGGCCAACGTCCTGACTTTC.

This clonotype occurred a few times. V gene TRBV7-6 combines with J gene TRBJ1-1; 7 bases map to TRBD1. The CDR3 is 14 amino acids. The germline CDR1 and CDR2 sequences are SGHVS and FNYEAQ. Trimming at V came to 6 bases and at J to 6 bases, leaving 10 bases not matched to a gene. The CDR3 here is CASSPNRGTSEAFF. CDR3 sequence (DNA): TGTGCCAGCAGTCCCAACAGGGGTACCTCTGAAGCTTTCTTT.

This clonotype was seen a few times. The chain couples TRBV5-6 to TRBJ2-4; D is unresolved. Germline assignment: CDR1 SGHDT and CDR2 YYEEEE. Trimming left V 4 bases short and J 6 bases short, with 11 bases between. The length of the CDR3 is 13 residues. The CDR3 sequence: CASSVNAGNIQYF. CDR3 DNA: TGTGCCAGCAGCGTTAATGCTGGAAACATTCAGTACTTC. Filled out from reference TRBV5-6 and TRBJ2-4, the complete variable domain reads DAGVTQSPTHLIKTRGQQVTLRCSPKSGHDTVSWYQQALGQGPQFIFQYYEEEERQRGNFPDRFSGHQFPNYSSELNVNALLLGDSALYLCASSVNAGNIQYFGAGTRLSVL.

This clonotype was detected only a few times. This rearrangement joins TRBV7-8 to TRBJ2-3, with D perhaps matching TRBD1 (6 bases). In germline, CDR1 is SGHVS, CDR2 FQNEAQ. V was trimmed by 3 bases and J by 2 bases, leaving 12 bases between them. This CDR3 has 15 residues. Here the CDR3 DNA reads TGTGCCAGCAGCTTTCTACAGGGAGACACAGATACGCAGTATTTT. This codes for CASSFLQGDTDTQYF.

This rearrangement joins TRBV6-5 to TRBJ2-5; 8 nucleotides line up with TRBD1. The J call may be in error: the DNA end matches TRBJ2-1 better. Germline values: CDR1 MNHEY, CDR2 SVGAGI. The CDR3 is 15 residues long. The CDR3 region has the DNA TGTGCCAGCAGTTACTTCCAGGGGGCTGGAAATGAGCAGTTCTTC. Protein: CASSYFQGAGNEQFF.

The DNA for the CDR3 is TGTGCCAGCAGCCTCGGACTAGCGGGACCCCAGTCCCAGTACTTC. Translating gives CASSLGLAGPQSQYF. The rearrangement links TRBV25-1 to TRBJ2-5; 12 bases align to TRBD2. This CDR3 has 15 amino acids. Looked up from germline, CDR1 is MGHDK and CDR2 is SYGVNS. With 6 bases clipped from V and 9 bases from J, the junction kept 11 bases outside the gene matches. Based on the CDR3 plus reference TRBV25-1 and TRBJ2-5, the full variable domain is EADIYQTPRYLVIGTGKKITLECSQTMGHDKMYWYQQDPGMELHLIHYSYGVNSTEKGDLSSESTVSRIRTEHFPLTLESARPSHTSQYLCASSLGLAGPQSQYFGPGTRLLVL.

Only a few counts were recorded for this clonotype. The CDR3 region has the DNA TGCGCCAGCAGCGCCTTGGGAGGTAACACCGGGGAGCTGTTTTTT. Protein: CASSALGGNTGELFF. This sequence joins TRBV5-1 and TRBJ2-2; weak D call: TRBD2 (6 bases). This CDR3 contains 15 residues. The V gene lost 4 bases and the J gene lost 2 bases, with 12 bases spanning the gap. From germline, CDR1 is SGHRS and CDR2 YFSETQ. The full variable domain, in which reference TRBV5-1 and TRBJ2-2 provide the parts outside the CDR3, is KAGVTQTPRYLIKTRGQQVTLSCSPISGHRSVSWYQQTPGQGLQFLFEYFSETQRNKGNFPGRFSGRQFSNSRSEMNVSTLELGDSALYLCASSALGGNTGELFFGEGSRLTVL.

The V and J genes are TRBV6-1 and TRBJ1-5, with unresolved D. The CDR3 sequence is 13 residues long. Germline V gives CDR1 MNHNS, CDR2 SASEGT. V lost 1 base to trimming and J lost 6 bases, with 7 bases between them. In DNA, the CDR3 is TGTGCCAGCAGTGAAGATCGAGTTCAGCCCCAGCATTTT. It specifies CASSEDRVQPQHF.

In its sample, this clonotype was seen a few times. The V and J genes are TRBV11-2 and TRBJ2-1, with 8 positions matching TRBD2. Germline-derived CDR1 and CDR2 are SGHAT and FQNNGV. The V segment lost 0 bases and the J segment 15 bases; nucleotides outside the gene matches: 4. The length of the CDR3 is 12 residues. The DNA of the CDR3 is TGTGCCAGCAGCTTAGACTCGGGAGGGGGGTTCTTC. Translation gives CASSLDSGGGFF. Drawing the rest from reference TRBV11-2 and TRBJ2-1, the complete variable domain is EAGVAQSPRYKIIEKRQSVAFWCNPISGHATLYWYQQILGQGPKLLIQFQNNGVVDDSQLPKDRFSAERLKGVDSTLKIQPAKLEDSAVYLCASSLDSGGGFFGPGTRLTVL.

This clonotype was seen only a few times. Mismatch with germline at one junction end may stem from a read error. The chain employs TRBV30 and TRBJ1-4, with a weak D call TRBD1 (5 bases). Germline CDR1 and CDR2: GTSNPN and SVGIG (reference sequence). The CDR3 has 14 residues. The DNA for the CDR3 is TGTGCCTGGAGTGCCAGGGATCCCGTTGAAAAACTGCTTTTT. Its protein is CAWSARDPVEKLLF. The full variable domain, rest sourced from reference TRBV30 and TRBJ1-4, is SQTIHQWPATLVQPVGSPLSLECTVEGTSNPNLYWYRQAAGRGLQLLFYSVGIGQISSEVPQNLSASRPQDRQFILSSKKLLLSDSGFYLCAWSARDPVEKLLFGSGTQLSVL.

This clonotype was seen a handful of times. The CDR3 DNA follows: TGTGCCAGCAGCCCACAACACGGAGGGACGTACGAGCAGTACTTC. As protein: CASSPQHGGTYEQYF. The chain links TRBV7-3 to TRBJ2-7; possibly TRBD2 for D (6 bases). CDR1 SGHTA and CDR2 FQGTGA come from the germline V gene. This CDR3 spans 15 amino acids. Trimming left V 5 bases short and J 4 bases short, with 18 bases between.

This clonotype was detected only a few times. The chain links TRBV5-1 to TRBJ2-7; 9 bases agree with TRBD2. The CDR3 runs to 13 residues. After removal of 3 bases from V and 7 bases from J, the junction contained 5 bases not matched to a gene. Germline values: CDR1 SGHRS, CDR2 YFSETQ. The CDR3 spells CASSSIAGEEQYF. The CDR3 bases are TGCGCCAGCAGCTCCATAGCGGGAGAAGAGCAGTACTTC. Supplemented by reference TRBV5-1 and TRBJ2-7, the full variable domain reads KAGVTQTPRYLIKTRGQQVTLSCSPISGHRSVSWYQQTPGQGLQFLFEYFSETQRNKGNFPGRFSGRQFSNSRSEMNVSTLELGDSALYLCASSSIAGEEQYFGPGTRLTVT.

The chain carries TRBV6-2 or TRBV6-3 and TRBJ2-7, with D perhaps TRBD1 or TRBD2 (5 bases each). Germline loops: CDR1 MNHEY, CDR2 SVGEGT. The CDR3 has 16 amino acids. V was cut by 2 bases and J by 4 bases, with 18 bases left in between. In nucleotides, the CDR3 is TGTGCCAGCAGTTACCCCCTTGGGGGTCTGGATTACGAGCAGTACTTC. Amino acid sequence: CASSYPLGGLDYEQYF.

The chain recombines TRBV6-1 with TRBJ1-1; TRBD1 might be the D (5 bases). The CDR3 is 17 residues long. Trimming cost V 1 base and J 2 bases, with 17 bases left between them. Germline V gene sequence: CDR1 MNHNS, CDR2 SASEGT. The chain's CDR3 is CASSEGTGVAVNTEAFF. CDR3 bases: TGTGCCAGCAGTGAAGGAACGGGGGTTGCAGTTAACACTGAAGCTTTCTTT.

This clonotype was counted between two and nine times. V gene TRBV18 combines with J gene TRBJ2-5; 9 positions agree with TRBD2. The J call may be faulty, since TRBJ2-1 better matches the DNA end. Germline CDR1 and CDR2: KGHSH and LQKENI. The CDR3 is 14 residues long. The CDR3 spells CASRAGGNTDEQFF. The CDR3 DNA reads as TGTGCCAGCCGAGCGGGAGGTAATACCGATGAGCAGTTCTTC.

The chain combines TRBV24-1 with TRBJ1-5; D unclear. The V gene's germline CDR1 is KGHDR and CDR2 SFDVKD. The V end was cut by 4 bases, the J end by 4 bases, with 10 bases between. This CDR3 comprises 14 residues. The DNA of the CDR3 is TGTGCCACCAGTGACCAAGACCGAAATCAGCCCCAGCATTTT. Its protein product is CATSDQDRNQPQHF.

V is TRBV7-9 and J is TRBJ1-2, with TRBD1 matching 8 bases. The germline V gene has CDR1 SEHNR and CDR2 FQNEAQ (reference sequence). The ends lost 11 bases at V and 8 bases at J; junction bases unmatched: 16. The CDR3 totals 14 residues. The CDR3 sequence is CAPDLTTGGDGYTF. Written as DNA, the CDR3 is TGTGCCCCAGACTTGACTACAGGGGGAGACGGCTACACCTTC.

This clonotype showed up just a few times. This sequence joins TRBV7-9 and TRBJ1-5; maybe TRBD1 (6 bases). Germline CDR1 reads SEHNR; CDR2 reads FQNEAQ (reference sequence). The V gene lost 1 base and the J gene lost 5 bases, with 12 bases spanning the gap. The CDR3 is made up of 15 amino acids. The CDR3 is CASSLGDNLHQPQHF. The CDR3 coding sequence is TGTGCCAGCAGCTTAGGGGACAATCTTCATCAGCCCCAGCATTTT. Full variable domain (rest looked up from reference TRBV7-9 and TRBJ1-5): DTGVSQNPRHKITKRGQNVTFRCDPISEHNRLYWYRQTLGQGPEFLTYFQNEAQLEKSRLLSDRFSAERPKGSFSTLEIQRTEQGDSAMYLCASSLGDNLHQPQHFGDGTRLSIL.

V gene TRBV7-9 combines with J gene TRBJ1-1; 7 positions match TRBD1. Germline V gene sequence: CDR1 SEHNR, CDR2 FQNEAQ (reference sequence). The CDR3 is 15 amino acids. After removal of 2 bases from V and 0 bases from J, the junction contained 3 bases not matched to a gene. CDR3 protein: CASSLLTGLNTEAFF. The CDR3 bases are TGTGCCAGCAGCTTATTGACAGGGTTGAACACTGAAGCTTTCTTT. Supplemented by reference TRBV7-9 and TRBJ1-1, the full variable domain reads DTGVSQNPRHKITKRGQNVTFRCDPISEHNRLYWYRQTLGQGPEFLTYFQNEAQLEKSRLLSDRFSAERPKGSFSTLEIQRTEQGDSAMYLCASSLLTGLNTEAFFGQGTRLTVV.

This clonotype was seen only a few times. The chain links TRBV7-3 to TRBJ2-2; a weak D match, TRBD2 (5 bases). Germline CDR1 reads SGHTA; CDR2 reads FQGTGA. V lost 5 bases and J lost 4, with 11 bases in between. The CDR3 runs to 14 residues. DNA of the CDR3: TGTGCCAGCAGCCCGGGGTATAGCACCGGGGAGCTGTTTTTT. Amino acids: CASSPGYSTGELFF.

This clonotype has just a few counts. The rearrangement joins TRBV28 to TRBJ2-3; 11 bases line up with TRBD2. The CDR3 runs 16 residues. V lost 5 bases to trimming and J lost 4 bases; unmatched junction nucleotides: 8. Per the germline V gene, CDR1 is MDHEN and CDR2 is SYDVKM. The CDR3 nucleotides read TGTGCCAGCAGTCTCGAGTTAGCGGGAGGGTCAGATACGCAGTATTTT. This translates into CASSLELAGGSDTQYF.

The gene calls are TRBV13 and TRBJ2-2, with D unclear. Germline V gives CDR1 PRHDT, CDR2 FYEKMQ (reference sequence). V was trimmed by 5 bases and J by 8 bases, leaving 9 bases between them. There are 12 residues in the CDR3. The CDR3: CASSVAWGELFF. The CDR3 DNA follows: TGTGCCAGCAGCGTTGCCTGGGGGGAGCTGTTTTTT.

The chain joins TRBV11-1 to TRBJ2-5; weak D call: TRBD2 (6 bases). This CDR3 contains 15 residues. V was trimmed by 1 base and J by 4 bases, leaving 13 bases between them. CDR1 SGHAT and CDR2 FQDESV come from the germline V gene (reference sequence). Here the CDR3 reads CASSLVSGSGETQYF. The CDR3 region has the DNA TGTGCCAGCAGCTTAGTTTCCGGGAGTGGAGAGACCCAGTACTTC.

V gene TRBV12-3 or TRBV12-4 combines with J gene TRBJ2-7; D may be TRBD2 (6 bases). This CDR3 has 16 residues. With 5 bases removed from V and 0 bases from J, the gap between germline ends came to 17 bases. For the CDR3, the DNA is TGTGCCAGCAGTCCTTCACTAGCTTTCCACTCCTACGAGCAGTACTTC. Encoded protein: CASSPSLAFHSYEQYF.